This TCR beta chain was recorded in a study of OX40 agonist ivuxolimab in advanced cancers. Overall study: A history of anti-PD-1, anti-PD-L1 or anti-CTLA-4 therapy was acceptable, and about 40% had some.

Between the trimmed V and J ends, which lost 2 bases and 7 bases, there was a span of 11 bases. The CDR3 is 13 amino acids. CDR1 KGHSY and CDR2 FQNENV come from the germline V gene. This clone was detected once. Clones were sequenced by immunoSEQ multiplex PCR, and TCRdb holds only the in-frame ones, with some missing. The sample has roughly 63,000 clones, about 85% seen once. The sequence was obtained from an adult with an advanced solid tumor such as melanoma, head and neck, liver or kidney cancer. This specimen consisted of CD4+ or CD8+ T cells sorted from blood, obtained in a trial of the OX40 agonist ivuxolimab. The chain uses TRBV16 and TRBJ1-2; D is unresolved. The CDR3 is CASSQVSGSGYTF. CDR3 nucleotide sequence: TGTGCCAGCAGCCAAGTTTCGGGATCTGGCTACACCTTC. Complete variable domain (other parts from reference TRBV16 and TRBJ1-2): GEEVAQTPKHLVRGEGQKAKLYCAPIKGHSYVFWYQQVLKNEFKFLISFQNENVFDETGMPKERFSAKCLPNSPCSLEIQATKLEDSAVYFCASSQVSGSGYTFGSGTRLTVV.